The entry below gives a single T cell receptor (beta chain) sequence along with its context. Its antigen remains unknown. The germline V gene encodes CDR1 SGHAT and CDR2 FQNNGV. This CDR3 is built from 12 residues. TCRdb reworked the 5' RACE reads into one entry per CDR3 protein, no DNA. The table lists 90,000 to 130,000 distinct CDR3 sequences. The data stem from a study of T cells expressing NK-cell markers. Study-level information: The study sequenced eight donors, seven HCMV-seropositive and one seronegative. Findings and limits, study-wide: Whether expanded NKG2C+ T cell clones recognized HCMV stayed uncertain.

Sequencing input: blood T cells: a sorted CD56 or NKG2C T cell subset, CD4+ or CD8+ T cells, or bulk PBMC T cells (not recorded which). The gene calls are TRBV11-2 and TRBJ2-1; TCRdb's assignment of TRBD1 cannot be checked, as there is no DNA. This receptor was obtained from a woman aged 18-70 years in good health. CDR3 sequence: CASSLGDSEQFF.